Listed below are T cell receptor beta chains from one sample, sequenced in a study of blood T cells in healthy people across ages. In TCRdb, the 5' RACE reads were re-called with MiXCR into one record per CDR3 protein. The sample lists 1,300,000 or so distinct CDR3 sequences, roughly 64% occurring once. Material: blood. These receptors were obtained from a young man in good health. Each CDR3 is given with its conserved first and last residue. Fields, in order: clone size, J gene, D gene, V gene, CDR3 protein, CDR3 DNA. A D gene is named only where the DNA matches it firmly. A row's size may be missing; if present it is once, few, many or a size class.

>-|TRBJ2-5|-|TRBV27
CASSSRRPQETQYF
TGTGCCAGCAGTTCCCGACGGCCGCAAGAGACCCAGTACTTC
>-|TRBJ2-7|TRBD1|TRBV29-1
CSVGKGTGAYEQYF
TGCAGCGTTGGGAAGGGGACAGGGGCCTACGAGCAGTACTTC
>-|TRBJ2-1|TRBD2|TRBV14
CASSQDRSLAGVLQQFF
TGTGCCAGCAGCCAAGATAGATCCCTAGCGGGGGTCCTTCAGCAGTTCTTC
>-|TRBJ2-7|-|TRBV6-1
CASSEDYGYEQYF
TGTGCCAGCAGTGAAGATTACGGCTACGAGCAGTACTTC
>-|TRBJ2-7|-|TRBV7-2
CASSFEATFYYEQYF
TGTGCCAGCAGCTTTGAAGCCACCTTCTACTACGAGCAGTACTTC
>-|TRBJ2-1|TRBD2|TRBV28
CASSERGPPSYNEQFF
TGTGCCAGCAGCGAGCGGGGGCCCCCATCCTACAATGAGCAGTTCTTC
>-|TRBJ2-7|-|TRBV20-1
CSARDRYQSYEQYF
TGCAGTGCTAGAGATCGGTACCAGTCCTACGAGCAGTACTTC
>-|TRBJ1-4|-|TRBV12-3/TRBV12-4
CASTGSPREATNEKLFF
TGTGCCAGCACGGGCAGCCCTAGGGAGGCAACTAATGAAAAACTGTTTTTT
>-|TRBJ2-3|-|TRBV12-3/TRBV12-4
CASSVAGKSYF
TGTGCCAGCAGTGTCGCCGGAAAATCGTATTTT
>-|TRBJ2-7|-|TRBV29-1
CSVGFSILNEQYF
TGCAGCGTTGGGTTCAGTATCTTAAACGAGCAGTACTTC
>-|TRBJ2-3|-|TRBV4-2
CASSQDPVLPDTQYF
TGTGCCAGCAGCCAGGACCCCGTATTGCCAGATACGCAGTATTTT
>few|TRBJ1-2|-|TRBV29-1
CSGLDGDGYTF
TGCAGCGGCCTGGACGGAGATGGCTACACCTTC
>-|TRBJ2-7|TRBD1|TRBV5-1
CASSSGQENYEQYF
TGCGCCAGCAGCTCGGGACAGGAAAACTACGAGCAGTACTTC
>-|TRBJ2-3|-|TRBV7-2
CASSSTTANTQYF
TGTGCCAGCAGCTCAACAACAGCGAATACGCAGTATTTT
>-|TRBJ1-3|-|TRBV29-1
CSVESRDQKSSGNTIYF
TGCAGCGTTGAATCCCGGGACCAAAAGAGCTCTGGAAACACCATATATTTT
>-|TRBJ1-3|-|TRBV5-1
CASRWAGDISNTIYF
TGCGCCAGCCGCTGGGCAGGAGATATCAGCAACACCATATATTTT
>-|TRBJ2-1|-|TRBV29-1
CSVEVGAGPYNEQFF
TGCAGCGTTGAAGTGGGAGCGGGCCCCTACAATGAGCAGTTCTTC
>-|TRBJ2-3|TRBD2|TRBV7-9
CASSLGTSGGISDTQYF
TGTGCCAGCAGCCTCGGGACTAGCGGGGGTATATCAGATACGCAGTATTTT
>-|TRBJ1-6|-|TRBV5-1
CASILGNNSPLHF
TGCGCCAGCATCTTGGGAAATAATTCACCCCTCCACTTT
>-|TRBJ1-1|-|TRBV20-1
CSARYQGRGTEAFF
TGCAGTGCTAGATACCAGGGGCGCGGGACTGAAGCTTTCTTT
>-|TRBJ2-5|TRBD2|TRBV25-1
CASSEYGAGGGETQYF
TGTGCCAGCAGTGAATATGGGGCGGGAGGAGGGGAGACCCAGTACTTC
>-|TRBJ2-3|TRBD2|TRBV27
CASKSWASGFTDTQYF
TGTGCCAGCAAATCTTGGGCTAGCGGATTCACAGATACGCAGTATTTT
>-|TRBJ2-5|-|TRBV21-1
CASSKRGNEQYF
TGTGCCAGCAGCAAAAGGGGAAATGAGCAGTACTTC
>-|TRBJ2-4|-|TRBV11-2
CASSSMGTWGNIQYF
TGTGCCAGCAGCTCCATGGGGACTTGGGGAAACATTCAGTACTTC
>-|TRBJ2-1|-|TRBV20-1
CSASPSYNEQFF
TGCAGTGCTAGCCCATCTTACAATGAGCAGTTCTTC
>-|TRBJ1-2|-|TRBV3-1
CASSQERVHGYTF
TGTGCCAGCAGCCAAGAGAGGGTACATGGCTACACCTTC
>-|TRBJ2-1|TRBD2|TRBV27
CASSPGEAGGMVWDEQFF
TGTGCCAGCAGCCCCGGGGAGGCGGGAGGCATGGTGTGGGATGAGCAGTTCTTC
>few|TRBJ2-1|TRBD2|TRBV24-1
CATSDLAGGPGEQFF
TGTGCCACCAGTGATTTAGCGGGAGGGCCTGGTGAGCAGTTCTTC
>once|TRBJ2-5|-|TRBV7-9
CASSLSPSRVVETQYF
TGTGCCAGCAGCTTATCGCCCTCGCGGGTGGTAGAGACCCAGTACTTC